Described below is a single TCR beta chain sequence and its context. Its antigen is unknown. The sample belongs to a study of Tregs in tolerant kidney transplant recipients. Study-level points and caveats: Some patients' samples used different primers over time, so nucleotide sequences weren't comparable.

Clones were sequenced by immunoSEQ multiplex PCR, and TCRdb holds only the in-frame ones, with some missing. The data hold 65,000 or so clones, with more than 70% observed a single time. Recipients received nonmyeloablative bone marrow transplants from related graft donors, with transient mixed chimerism. Unstimulated Tregs (CD4+CD25+CD127-) and CD4+CD25- non-Tregs were sorted from PBMCs. CDR3 length: 16 residues. With 4 bases clipped from V and 4 bases from J, the junction kept 9 bases outside the gene matches. Germline-derived CDR1 and CDR2 are SGHDN and FVKESK. The TCR originated in a human patient who received a combined kidney and bone marrow transplant. Part of the T cell pool may stem from the graft donor. The sample consisted of CD4+ T cells from blood (PBMCs), taken 6 months after the transplant. The chain combines TRBV14 with TRBJ2-2; 7 bases are shared with TRBD1. CDR3 DNA: TGTGCCAGCAGCCCCCTGACCGGGACAGCCACCGGGGAGCTGTTTTTT. This translates into CASSPLTGTATGELFF. Using reference TRBV14 and TRBJ2-2 for the parts outside the CDR3, the full variable domain is EAGVTQFPSHSVIEKGQTVTLRCDPISGHDNLYWYRRVMGKEIKFLLHFVKESKQDESGMPNNRFLAERTGGTYSTLKVQPAELEDSGVYFCASSPLTGTATGELFFGEGSRLTVL.